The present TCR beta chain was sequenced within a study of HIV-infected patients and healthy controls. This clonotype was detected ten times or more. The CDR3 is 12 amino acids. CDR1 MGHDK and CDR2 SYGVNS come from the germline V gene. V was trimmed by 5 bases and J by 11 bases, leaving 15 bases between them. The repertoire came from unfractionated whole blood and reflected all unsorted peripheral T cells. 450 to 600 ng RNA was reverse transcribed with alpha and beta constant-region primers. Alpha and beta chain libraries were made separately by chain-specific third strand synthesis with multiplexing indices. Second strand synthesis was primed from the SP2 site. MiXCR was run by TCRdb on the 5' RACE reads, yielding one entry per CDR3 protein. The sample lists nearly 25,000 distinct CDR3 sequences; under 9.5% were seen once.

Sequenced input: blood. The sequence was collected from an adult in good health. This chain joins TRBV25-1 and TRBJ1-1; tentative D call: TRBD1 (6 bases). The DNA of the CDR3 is TGTGCCAGCAGTCCGGCGGGGGCGTCGGCTTTCTTT. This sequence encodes CASSPAGASAFF.